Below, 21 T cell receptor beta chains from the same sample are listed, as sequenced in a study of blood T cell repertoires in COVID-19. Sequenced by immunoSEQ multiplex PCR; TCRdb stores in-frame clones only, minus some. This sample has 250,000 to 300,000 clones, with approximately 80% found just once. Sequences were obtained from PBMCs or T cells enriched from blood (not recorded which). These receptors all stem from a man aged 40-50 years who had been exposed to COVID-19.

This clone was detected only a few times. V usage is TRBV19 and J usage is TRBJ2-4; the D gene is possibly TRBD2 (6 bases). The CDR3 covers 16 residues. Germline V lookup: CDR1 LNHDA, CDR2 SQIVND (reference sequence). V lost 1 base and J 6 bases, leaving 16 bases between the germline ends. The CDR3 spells CASSIGLAGRGNIQYF. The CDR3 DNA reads TGTGCCAGTAGTATAGGGCTGGCGGGGCGGGGAAACATTCAGTACTTC. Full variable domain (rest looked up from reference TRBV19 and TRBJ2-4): DGGITQSPKYLFRKEGQNVTLSCEQNLNHDAMYWYRQDPGQGLRLIYYSQIVNDFQKGDIAEGYSVSREKKESFPLTVTSAQKNPTAFYLCASSIGLAGRGNIQYFGAGTRLSVL.

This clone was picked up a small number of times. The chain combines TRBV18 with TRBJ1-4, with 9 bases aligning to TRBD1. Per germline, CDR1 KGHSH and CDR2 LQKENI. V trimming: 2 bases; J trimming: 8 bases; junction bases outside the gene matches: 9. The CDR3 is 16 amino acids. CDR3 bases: TGTGCCAGCTCACCAAATCCGGGACAGGGCTCGGAAAAACTGTTTTTT. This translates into CASSPNPGQGSEKLFF.

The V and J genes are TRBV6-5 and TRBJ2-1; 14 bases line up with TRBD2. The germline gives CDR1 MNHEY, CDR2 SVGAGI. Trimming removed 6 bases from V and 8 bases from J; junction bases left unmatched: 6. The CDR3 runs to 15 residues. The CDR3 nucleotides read TGTGCCAGCAGGTCTGGGACTAGCGGGAGTTATGAGCAGTTCTTC. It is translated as CASRSGTSGSYEQFF.

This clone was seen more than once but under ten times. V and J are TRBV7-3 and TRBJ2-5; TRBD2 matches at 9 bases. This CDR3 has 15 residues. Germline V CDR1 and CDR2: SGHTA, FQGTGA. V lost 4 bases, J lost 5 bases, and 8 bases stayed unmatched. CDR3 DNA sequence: TGTGCCAGCAGCTCTAGCGGGAAAGTGGGGGAGACCCAGTACTTC. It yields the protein CASSSSGKVGETQYF.

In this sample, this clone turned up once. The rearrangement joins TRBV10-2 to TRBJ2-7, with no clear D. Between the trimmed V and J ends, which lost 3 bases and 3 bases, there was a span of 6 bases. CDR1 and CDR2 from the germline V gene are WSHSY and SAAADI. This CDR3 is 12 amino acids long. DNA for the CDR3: TGCGCCAGCAGTGACCGGTTCTACGAGCAGTACTTC. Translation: CASSDRFYEQYF.

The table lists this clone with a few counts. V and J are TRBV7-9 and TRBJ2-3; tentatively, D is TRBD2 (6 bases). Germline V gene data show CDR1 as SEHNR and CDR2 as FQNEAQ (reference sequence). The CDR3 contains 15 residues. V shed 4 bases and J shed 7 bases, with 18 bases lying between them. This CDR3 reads CASSSGTGGLNTQYF. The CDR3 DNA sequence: TGTGCCAGCAGCTCCGGGACTGGGGGGTTGAATACGCAGTATTTT.

In nucleotides, the CDR3 is TGTGCCAGCAGCCAACGGTGGGCAGACAGTTATGGCTACACCTTC. Protein sequence: CASSQRWADSYGYTF. The chain has TRBV3-1 (or the pseudogene TRBV3-2) and TRBJ1-2; a weak D match, TRBD1 (5 bases). The CDR3 spans 15 residues. V lost 2 bases, J lost 5 bases, and 15 bases lay in between. Germline V gene sequence: CDR1 LGHDT, CDR2 YNNKEL (reference sequence).

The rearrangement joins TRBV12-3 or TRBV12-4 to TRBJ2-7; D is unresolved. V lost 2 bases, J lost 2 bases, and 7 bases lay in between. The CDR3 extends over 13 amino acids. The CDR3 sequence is CASSLLGAYEQYF. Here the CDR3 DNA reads TGTGCCAGCAGTTTACTGGGCGCCTACGAGCAGTACTTC.

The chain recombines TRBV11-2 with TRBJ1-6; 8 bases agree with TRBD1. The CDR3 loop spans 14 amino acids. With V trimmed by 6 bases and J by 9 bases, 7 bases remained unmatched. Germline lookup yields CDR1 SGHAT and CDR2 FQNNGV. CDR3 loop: CASSSGTGTSPLHF. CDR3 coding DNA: TGTGCCAGCAGTTCCGGGACAGGCACTTCACCCCTCCACTTT.

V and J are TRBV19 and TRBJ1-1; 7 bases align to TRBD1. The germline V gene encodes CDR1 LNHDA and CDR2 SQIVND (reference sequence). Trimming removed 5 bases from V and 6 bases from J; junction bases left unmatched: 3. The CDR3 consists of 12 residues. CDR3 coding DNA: TGTGCCAGTAGTTTCAGGGGGGCTGAAGCTTTCTTT. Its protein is CASSFRGAEAFF.

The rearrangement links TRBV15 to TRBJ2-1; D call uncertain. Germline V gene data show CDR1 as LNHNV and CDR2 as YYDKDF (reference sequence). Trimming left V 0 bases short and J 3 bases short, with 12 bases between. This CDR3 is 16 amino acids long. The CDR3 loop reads CATSRELHNSYNEQFF. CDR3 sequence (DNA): TGTGCCACCAGCAGAGAATTACACAACAGCTACAATGAGCAGTTCTTC.

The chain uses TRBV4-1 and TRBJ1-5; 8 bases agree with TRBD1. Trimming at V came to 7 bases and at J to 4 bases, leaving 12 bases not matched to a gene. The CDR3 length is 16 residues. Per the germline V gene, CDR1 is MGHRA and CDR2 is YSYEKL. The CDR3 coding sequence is TGCGCCAGCACCCCTGTGGGGGACAGGTTGAATCAGCCCCAGCATTTT. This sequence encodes CASTPVGDRLNQPQHF.

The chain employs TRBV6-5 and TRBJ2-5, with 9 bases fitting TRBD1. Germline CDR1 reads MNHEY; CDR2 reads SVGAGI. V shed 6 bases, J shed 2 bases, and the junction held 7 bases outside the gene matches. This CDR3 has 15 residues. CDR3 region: CASSDRDRVQETQYF. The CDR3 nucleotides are TGTGCCAGCAGCGACCGGGACAGGGTACAAGAGACCCAGTACTTC.

The CDR3 bases are TGTGCCAGCAGCCCGCTGGGACAGGGATATGGCTACACCTTC. Translating it yields CASSPLGQGYGYTF. This chain links TRBV3-1 (or the pseudogene TRBV3-2) with TRBJ1-2; TRBD1 aligns across 9 bases. Unmatched junction bases numbered 5, after V lost 4 bases and J lost 5 bases. Germline loops: CDR1 LGHDT, CDR2 YNNKEL (reference sequence). This CDR3 has 14 residues.

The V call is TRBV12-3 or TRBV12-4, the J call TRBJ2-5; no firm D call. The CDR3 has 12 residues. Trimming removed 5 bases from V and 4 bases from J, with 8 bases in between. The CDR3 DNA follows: TGTGCCAGCAGTGAGGTGGGAGAGACCCAGTACTTC. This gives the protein CASSEVGETQYF.

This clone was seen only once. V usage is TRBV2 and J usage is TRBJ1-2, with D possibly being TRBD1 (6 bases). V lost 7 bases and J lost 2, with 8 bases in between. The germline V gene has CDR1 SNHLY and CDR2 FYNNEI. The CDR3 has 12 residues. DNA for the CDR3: TGTGCCAGCAACAGGGACAACTATGGCTACACCTTC. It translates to CASNRDNYGYTF.

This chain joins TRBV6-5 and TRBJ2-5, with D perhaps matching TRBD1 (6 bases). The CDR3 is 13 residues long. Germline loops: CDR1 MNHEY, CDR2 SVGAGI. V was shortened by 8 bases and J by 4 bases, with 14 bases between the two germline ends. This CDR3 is CASSRGHPETQYF. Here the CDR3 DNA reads TGTGCCAGCTCCCGGGGACACCCAGAGACCCAGTACTTC.

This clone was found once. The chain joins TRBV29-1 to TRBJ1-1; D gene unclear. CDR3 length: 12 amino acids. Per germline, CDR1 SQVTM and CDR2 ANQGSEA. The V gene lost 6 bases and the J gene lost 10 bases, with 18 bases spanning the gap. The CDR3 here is CSVTPRGGGAFF. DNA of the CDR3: TGCAGCGTCACCCCCCGGGGAGGCGGAGCTTTCTTT.

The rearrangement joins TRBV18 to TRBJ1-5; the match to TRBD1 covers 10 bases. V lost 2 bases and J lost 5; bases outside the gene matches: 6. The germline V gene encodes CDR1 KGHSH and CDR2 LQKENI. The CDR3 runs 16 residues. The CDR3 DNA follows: TGTGCCAGCTCACCAAGTGGGACAGGGGTGGATCAGCCCCAGCATTTT. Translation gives CASSPSGTGVDQPQHF. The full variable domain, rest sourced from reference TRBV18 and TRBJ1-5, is NAGVMQNPRHLVRRRGQEARLRCSPMKGHSHVYWYRQLPEEGLKFMVYLQKENIIDESGMPKERFSAEFPKEGPSILRIQQVVRGDSAAYFCASSPSGTGVDQPQHFGDGTRLSIL.

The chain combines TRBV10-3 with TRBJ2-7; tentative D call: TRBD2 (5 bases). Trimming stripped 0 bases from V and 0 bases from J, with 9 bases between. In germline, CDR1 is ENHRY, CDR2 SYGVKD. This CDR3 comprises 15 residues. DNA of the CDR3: TGTGCCATCAGTGAGTCGAGGGCACTCTCCTACGAGCAGTACTTC. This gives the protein CAISESRALSYEQYF.

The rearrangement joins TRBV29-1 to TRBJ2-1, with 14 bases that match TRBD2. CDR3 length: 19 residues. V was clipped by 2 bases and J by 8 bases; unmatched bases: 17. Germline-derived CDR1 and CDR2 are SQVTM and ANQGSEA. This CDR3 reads CSVEPVARLAGGLVDEQFF. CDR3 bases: TGCAGCGTTGAACCCGTGGCCCGACTAGCGGGAGGGTTGGTTGATGAGCAGTTCTTC.